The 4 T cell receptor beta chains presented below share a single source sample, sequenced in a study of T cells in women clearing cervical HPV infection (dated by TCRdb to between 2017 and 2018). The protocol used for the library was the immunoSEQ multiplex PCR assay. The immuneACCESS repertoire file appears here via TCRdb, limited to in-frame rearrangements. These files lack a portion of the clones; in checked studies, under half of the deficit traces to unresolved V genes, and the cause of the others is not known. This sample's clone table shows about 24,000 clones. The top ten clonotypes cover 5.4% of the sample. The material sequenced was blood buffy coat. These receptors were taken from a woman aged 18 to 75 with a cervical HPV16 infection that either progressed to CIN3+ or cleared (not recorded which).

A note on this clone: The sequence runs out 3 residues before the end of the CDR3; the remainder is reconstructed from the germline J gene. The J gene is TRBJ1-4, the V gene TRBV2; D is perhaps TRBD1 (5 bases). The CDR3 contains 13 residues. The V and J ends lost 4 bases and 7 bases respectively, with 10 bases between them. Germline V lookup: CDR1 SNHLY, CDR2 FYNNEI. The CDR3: CASSAGRGEKLFF. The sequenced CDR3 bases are TGTGCCAGCAGTGCGGGGCGGGGTGAAAAA.

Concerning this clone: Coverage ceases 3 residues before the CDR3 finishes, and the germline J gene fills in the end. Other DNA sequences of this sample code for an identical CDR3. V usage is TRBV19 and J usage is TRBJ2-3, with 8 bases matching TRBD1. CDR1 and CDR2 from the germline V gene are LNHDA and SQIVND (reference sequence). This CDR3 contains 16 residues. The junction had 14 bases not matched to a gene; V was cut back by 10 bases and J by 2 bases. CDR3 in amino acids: CATKTQGALHTDTQYF. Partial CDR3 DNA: TGTGCCACTAAGACTCAGGGGGCTCTCCACACAGATACG.

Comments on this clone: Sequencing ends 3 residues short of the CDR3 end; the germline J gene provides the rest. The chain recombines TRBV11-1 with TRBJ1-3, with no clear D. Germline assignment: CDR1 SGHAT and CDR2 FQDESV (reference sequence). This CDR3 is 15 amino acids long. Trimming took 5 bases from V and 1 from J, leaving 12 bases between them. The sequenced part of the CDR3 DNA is TGTGCCAGCAGCGCTCAGCGCCATTCTGGAAACACC. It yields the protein CASSAQRHSGNT. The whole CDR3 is CASSAQRHSGNTIYF.

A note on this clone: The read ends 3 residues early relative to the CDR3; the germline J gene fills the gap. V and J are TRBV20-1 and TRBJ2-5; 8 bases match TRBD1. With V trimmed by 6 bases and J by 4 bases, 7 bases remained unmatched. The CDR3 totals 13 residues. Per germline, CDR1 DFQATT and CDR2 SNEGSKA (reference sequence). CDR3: CSATQGAGETQYF. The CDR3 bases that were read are TGCAGTGCCACCCAGGGGGCGGGAGAGACC.